Shown below are 10 T cell receptor beta chains from a single sample sequenced in a study of graft-versus-host responses after intestinal transplantation. Assay used: immunoSEQ multiplex PCR; TCRdb lists only in-frame clones, some missing. The sample yields approximately 8,200 clones, about 94% seen once. The sample here was PBMCs, taken 11 days after intestinal transplantation. The source is a human patient who received an intestinal transplant, so some T cells may come from the graft donor.

The chain employs TRBV7-2 and TRBJ2-7; D possibly corresponds to TRBD1 (5 bases). V was trimmed by 3 bases and J by 1 base, leaving 7 bases between them. Germline V CDR1 and CDR2: SGHTA, FQGNSA. CDR3 length equals 13 residues. CDR3 loop: CASSLDISYEQYV. Written as DNA, the CDR3 is TGTGCCAGCAGCTTGGACATATCCTACGAGCAGTACGTC.

The chain links TRBV27 to TRBJ1-2; maybe TRBD1 (5 bases). The CDR3 covers 18 residues. The germline V and J ends were trimmed by 2 bases and 4 bases, with 23 bases remaining between them. Germline assignment: CDR1 MNHEY and CDR2 SMNVEV (reference sequence). In DNA, the CDR3 is TGTGCCAGCAGTTTAAGTTGGACGGGGGTTGAGTACGGCTATGGCTACACCTTC. It codes for CASSLSWTGVEYGYGYTF.

The chain is built from TRBV27 and TRBJ2-1; TRBD1 agrees at 7 bases. The CDR3 is 13 amino acids. CDR1 is MNHEY and CDR2 is SMNVEV in the germline V gene (reference sequence). The ends lost 5 bases at V and 9 bases at J; junction bases unmatched: 7. This chain's CDR3 is CASSPGGVGEQFF. CDR3 bases: TGTGCCAGCAGTCCAGGGGGTGTCGGTGAGCAGTTCTTC.

The gene calls are TRBV7-9 and TRBJ2-1, with 9 bases matching TRBD2. V trimming: 3 bases; J trimming: 6 bases; junction bases outside the gene matches: 3. The CDR3 loop spans 14 amino acids. In germline, CDR1 is SEHNR, CDR2 FQNEAQ (reference sequence). CDR3 in amino acids: CASSFGGGANEQFF. The CDR3 DNA reads as TGTGCCAGCAGCTTTGGCGGGGGGGCCAATGAGCAGTTCTTC.

This sequence joins TRBV28 and TRBJ1-6; 11 bases are a match to TRBD1. Trimming took 7 bases from V and 7 from J; bases not matched to a gene: 3. Germline values: CDR1 MDHEN, CDR2 SYDVKM. The CDR3 length is 14 residues. The CDR3 region is CASNRDRGNSPLHF. The DNA for the CDR3 is TGTGCCAGCAATAGGGACAGGGGGAATTCACCCCTCCACTTT.

The chain joins TRBV2 to TRBJ2-1; no clear D. V lost 5 bases to trimming and J lost 8 bases, with 7 bases between them. CDR1 and CDR2 from the germline V gene are SNHLY and FYNNEI. The CDR3 covers 11 residues. This chain's CDR3 is CASSYSYEQFF. The CDR3 DNA reads TGTGCCAGCAGTTACAGTTATGAGCAGTTCTTC.

The chain couples TRBV4-1 to TRBJ1-2, with D maybe TRBD1 (5 bases). V gave up 1 base and J gave up 3 bases, with 12 bases separating them. Germline CDR1 and CDR2: MGHRA and YSYEKL. This CDR3 spans 15 amino acids. This CDR3 is CASSQVLGGDYGYTF. The CDR3, as DNA: TGCGCCAGCAGCCAAGTGCTGGGAGGGGACTATGGCTACACCTTC.

The V call is TRBV9, the J call TRBJ2-3, with D perhaps TRBD2 (5 bases). Between the trimmed V and J ends, which lost 4 bases and 4 bases, there was a span of 19 bases. Germline V gene sequence: CDR1 SGDLS, CDR2 YYNGEE. This CDR3 region has 16 residues. CDR3 in DNA: TGTGCCAGCAGCCCGACCGGGAAGGCGAACCCAGATACGCAGTATTTT. Residues: CASSPTGKANPDTQYF.

The CDR3 protein is CASSYSSSGHNEQFF. The DNA for the CDR3 is TGTGCCAGCAGTTACTCCTCTAGCGGACACAATGAGCAGTTCTTC. J is TRBJ2-1 and V is TRBV6-5, with TRBD2 matching over 7 bases. Germline V CDR1 and CDR2: MNHEY, SVGAGI. The trim removed 0 bases at V and 5 bases at J, leaving 4 bases unmatched. CDR3 size: 15 residues.

This rearrangement joins TRBV2 to TRBJ2-7; TRBD1 agrees at 7 bases. Germline V lookup: CDR1 SNHLY, CDR2 FYNNEI. This CDR3 contains 18 residues. With V trimmed by 5 bases and J by 4 bases, 20 bases remained unmatched. The CDR3 coding sequence is TGTGCCAGCAGTATCCGGGACAGTTTTCCTAATGGGGAATACGAGCAGTACTTC. Amino acids: CASSIRDSFPNGEYEQYF.